This TCR beta chain was retrieved from a study of T cells in Graves' hyperthyroidism and ophthalmopathy. This clonotype was recorded at least ten times. Its antigen is not identified. Germline V gene lookup returns CDR1 SGHRS and CDR2 YFSETQ. V lost 2 bases to trimming and J lost 0 bases, with 9 bases between them. This CDR3 has 15 amino acids. The TCR beta CDR3 regions underwent amplification using RNA transcripts as the source. The TCR CDR3 first-round RT-PCR relied on the HTBI primer set. TCRdb redid the calling of the multiplex PCR reads with MiXCR, one entry per CDR3 protein. The sample has 540,000 or so distinct CDR3 sequences; roughly 50% are singletons. Study observations and caveats: Blood also contained most expanded thyroid clonotypes above 0.001. With a median lead of about six months before onset, the model predicted ophthalmopathy.

Exclusion followed for patients with uncontrolled infection, other autoimmune disease, pregnancy or lactation. Sequencing used peripheral blood or thyroid tissue (not recorded which). This receptor was taken from an adult woman with Graves' disease, either hyperthyroidism or ophthalmopathy (not recorded which). The V call is TRBV5-1, the J call TRBJ1-3; D might be TRBD1 (5 bases). This CDR3 is CASSLRGVSGNTIYF. The DNA of the CDR3 is TGCGCCAGCAGCTTACGGGGGGTCTCTGGAAACACCATATATTTT.